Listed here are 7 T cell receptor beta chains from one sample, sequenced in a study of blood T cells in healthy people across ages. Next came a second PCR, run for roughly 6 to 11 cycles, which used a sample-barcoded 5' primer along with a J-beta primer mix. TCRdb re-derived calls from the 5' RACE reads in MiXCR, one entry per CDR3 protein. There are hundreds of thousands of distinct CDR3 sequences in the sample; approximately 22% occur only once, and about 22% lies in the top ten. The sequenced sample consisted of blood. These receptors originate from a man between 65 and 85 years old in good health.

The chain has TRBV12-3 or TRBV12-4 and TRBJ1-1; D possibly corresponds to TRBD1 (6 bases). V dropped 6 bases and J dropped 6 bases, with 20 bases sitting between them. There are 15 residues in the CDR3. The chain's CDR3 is CASRESTGTVSEAFF. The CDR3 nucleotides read TGTGCCAGCAGAGAGTCGACAGGTACTGTTTCTGAAGCTTTCTTT.

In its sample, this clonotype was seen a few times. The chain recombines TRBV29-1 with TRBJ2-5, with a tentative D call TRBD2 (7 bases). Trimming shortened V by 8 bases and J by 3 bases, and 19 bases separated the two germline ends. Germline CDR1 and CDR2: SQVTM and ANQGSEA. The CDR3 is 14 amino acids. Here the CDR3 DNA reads TGCAGCTCCAGAAGGGGAGGGGGAAAAGAGACCCAGTACTTC. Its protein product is CSSRRGGGKETQYF.

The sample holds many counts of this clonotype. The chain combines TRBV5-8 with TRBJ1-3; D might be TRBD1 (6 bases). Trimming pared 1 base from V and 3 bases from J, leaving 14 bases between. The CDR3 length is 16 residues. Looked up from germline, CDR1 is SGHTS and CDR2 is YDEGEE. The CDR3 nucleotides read TGTGCCAGCAGCTTGTGGACAGAACTGGGTGGAAACACCATATATTTT. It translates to CASSLWTELGGNTIYF. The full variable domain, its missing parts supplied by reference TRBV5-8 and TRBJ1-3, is EAGVTQSPTHLIKTRGQQATLRCSPISGHTSVYWYQQALGLGLQFLLWYDEGEERNRGNFPPRFSGRQFPNYSSELNVNALELEDSALYLCASSLWTELGGNTIYFGEGSWLTVV.

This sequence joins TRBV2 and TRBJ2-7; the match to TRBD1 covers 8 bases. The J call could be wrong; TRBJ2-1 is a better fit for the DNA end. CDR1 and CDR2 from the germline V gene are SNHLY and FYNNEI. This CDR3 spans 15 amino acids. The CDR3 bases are TGTGCCAGCAGTGAAAACAGGGGGTTGATTAATGAGCAGTTCTTC. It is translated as CASSENRGLINEQFF.

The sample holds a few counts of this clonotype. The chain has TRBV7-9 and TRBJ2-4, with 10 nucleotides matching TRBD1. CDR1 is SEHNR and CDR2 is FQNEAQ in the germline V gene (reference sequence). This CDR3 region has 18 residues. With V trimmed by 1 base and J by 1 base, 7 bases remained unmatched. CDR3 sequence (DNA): TGTGCCAGCAGCTTAGGAGGGGACAGGGGTCGGGCCAAAAACATTCAGTACTTC. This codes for CASSLGGDRGRAKNIQYF.

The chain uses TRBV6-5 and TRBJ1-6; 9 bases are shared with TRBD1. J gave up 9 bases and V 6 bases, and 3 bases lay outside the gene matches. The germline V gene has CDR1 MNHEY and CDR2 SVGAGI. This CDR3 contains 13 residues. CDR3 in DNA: TGTGCCAGCAGGGGACAGGGCCGTTCACCCCTCCACTTT. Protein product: CASRGQGRSPLHF.

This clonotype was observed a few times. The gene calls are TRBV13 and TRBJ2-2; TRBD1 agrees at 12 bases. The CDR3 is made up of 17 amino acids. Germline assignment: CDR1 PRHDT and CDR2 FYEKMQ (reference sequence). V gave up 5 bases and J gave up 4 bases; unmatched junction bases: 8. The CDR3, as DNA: TGTGCCAGCAGCCGAACCCGGGACAGGGGGCGCACCGGGGAGCTGTTTTTT. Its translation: CASSRTRDRGRTGELFF.